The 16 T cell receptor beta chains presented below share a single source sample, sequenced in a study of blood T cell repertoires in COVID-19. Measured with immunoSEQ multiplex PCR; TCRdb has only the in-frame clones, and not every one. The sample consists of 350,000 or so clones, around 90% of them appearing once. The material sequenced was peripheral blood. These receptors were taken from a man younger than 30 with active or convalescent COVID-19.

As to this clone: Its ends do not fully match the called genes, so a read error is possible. The CDR3 bases are TGTGCTAGCAGCTGGACAGCGAACACCGGGGAGCTGTTTTTT. It is translated as CASSWTANTGELFF. The V call is TRBV7-7, the J call TRBJ2-2; D may be TRBD1 (6 bases). The CDR3 extends over 14 amino acids. CDR1 is SSHAT and CDR2 is FNYEAQ in the germline V gene (reference sequence).

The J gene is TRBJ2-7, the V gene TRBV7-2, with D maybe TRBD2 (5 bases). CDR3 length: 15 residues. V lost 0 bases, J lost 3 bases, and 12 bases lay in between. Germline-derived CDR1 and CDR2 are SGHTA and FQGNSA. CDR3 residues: CASSLAPDSYYEQYF. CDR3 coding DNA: TGTGCCAGCAGCTTAGCCCCGGACTCGTACTACGAGCAGTACTTC.

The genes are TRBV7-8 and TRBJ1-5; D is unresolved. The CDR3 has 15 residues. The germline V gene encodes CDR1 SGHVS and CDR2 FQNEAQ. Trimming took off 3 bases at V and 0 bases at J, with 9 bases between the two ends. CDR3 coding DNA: TGTGCCAGCAGCTTGGAGAGGGTTAGCAATCAGCCCCAGCATTTT. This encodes CASSLERVSNQPQHF.

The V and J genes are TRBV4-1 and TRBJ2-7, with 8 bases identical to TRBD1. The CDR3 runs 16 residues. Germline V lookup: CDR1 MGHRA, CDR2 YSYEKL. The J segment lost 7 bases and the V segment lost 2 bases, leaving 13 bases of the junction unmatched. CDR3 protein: CASSQNRDRRPEEQYF. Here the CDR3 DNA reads TGCGCCAGCAGCCAAAACCGGGACAGGCGACCTGAAGAGCAGTACTTC.

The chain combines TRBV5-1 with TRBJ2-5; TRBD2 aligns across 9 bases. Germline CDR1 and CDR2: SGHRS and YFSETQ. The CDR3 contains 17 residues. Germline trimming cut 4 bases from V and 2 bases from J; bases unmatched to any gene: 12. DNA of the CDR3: TGCGCCAGCAGCGGAAGCGGGGGGCCTAGGATACAAGAGACCCAGTACTTC. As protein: CASSGSGGPRIQETQYF.

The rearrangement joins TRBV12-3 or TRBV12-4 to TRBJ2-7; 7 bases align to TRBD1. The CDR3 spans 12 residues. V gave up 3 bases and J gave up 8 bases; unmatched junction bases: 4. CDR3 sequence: CASSFQGEKQYF. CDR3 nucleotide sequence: TGTGCCAGCAGTTTTCAGGGGGAGAAGCAGTACTTC.

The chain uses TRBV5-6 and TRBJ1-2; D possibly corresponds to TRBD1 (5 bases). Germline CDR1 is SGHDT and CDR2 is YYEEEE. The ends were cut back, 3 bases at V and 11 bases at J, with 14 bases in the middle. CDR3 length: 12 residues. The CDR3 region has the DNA TGTGCCAGCAGCTGGGGACCGGGACTTTACACCTTC. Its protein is CASSWGPGLYTF.

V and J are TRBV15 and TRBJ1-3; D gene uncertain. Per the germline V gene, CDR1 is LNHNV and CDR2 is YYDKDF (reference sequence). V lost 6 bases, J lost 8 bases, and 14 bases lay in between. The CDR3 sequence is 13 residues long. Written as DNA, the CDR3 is TGTGCCACCAGTATAAACCTGGCGGACACCATATATTTT. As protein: CATSINLADTIYF.

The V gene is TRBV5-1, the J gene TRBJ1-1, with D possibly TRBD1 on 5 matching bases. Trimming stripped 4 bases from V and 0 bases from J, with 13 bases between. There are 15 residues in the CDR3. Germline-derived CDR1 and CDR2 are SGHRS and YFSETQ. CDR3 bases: TGCGCCAGCAGCCCTCAAACAGGTATGAACACTGAAGCTTTCTTT. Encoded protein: CASSPQTGMNTEAFF.

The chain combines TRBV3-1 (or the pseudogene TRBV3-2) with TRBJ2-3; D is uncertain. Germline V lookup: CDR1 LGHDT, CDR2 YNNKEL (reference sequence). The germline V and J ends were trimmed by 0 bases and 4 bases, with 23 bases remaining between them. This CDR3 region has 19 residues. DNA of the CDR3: TGTGCCAGCAGCCAAGATTCGGAACGGAGCTGGTTGAGGCCAGATACGCAGTATTTT. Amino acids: CASSQDSERSWLRPDTQYF.

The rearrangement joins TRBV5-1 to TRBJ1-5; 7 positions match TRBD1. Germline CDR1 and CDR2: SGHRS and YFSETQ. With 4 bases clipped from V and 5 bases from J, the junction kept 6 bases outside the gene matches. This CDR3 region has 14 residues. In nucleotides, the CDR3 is TGCGCCAGCAGCGCGGACAGGTGGGATCAGCCCCAGCATTTT. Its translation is CASSADRWDQPQHF. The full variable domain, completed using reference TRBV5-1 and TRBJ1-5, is KAGVTQTPRYLIKTRGQQVTLSCSPISGHRSVSWYQQTPGQGLQFLFEYFSETQRNKGNFPGRFSGRQFSNSRSEMNVSTLELGDSALYLCASSADRWDQPQHFGDGTRLSIL.

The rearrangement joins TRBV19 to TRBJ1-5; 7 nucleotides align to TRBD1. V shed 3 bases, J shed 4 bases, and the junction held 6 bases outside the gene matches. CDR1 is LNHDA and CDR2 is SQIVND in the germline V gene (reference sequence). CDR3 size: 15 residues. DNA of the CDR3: TGTGCCAGTAGTATCCGGGACAGACAAAATCAGCCCCAGCATTTT. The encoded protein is CASSIRDRQNQPQHF.

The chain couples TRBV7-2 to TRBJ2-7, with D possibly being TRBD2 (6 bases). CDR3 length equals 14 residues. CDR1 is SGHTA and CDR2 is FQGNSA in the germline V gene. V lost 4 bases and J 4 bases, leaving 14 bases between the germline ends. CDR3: CASSSGLERYEQYF. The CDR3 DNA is TGTGCCAGCAGCTCGGGACTGGAACGGTACGAGCAGTACTTC. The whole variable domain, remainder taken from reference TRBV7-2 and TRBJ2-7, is GAGVSQSPSNKVTEKGKDVELRCDPISGHTALYWYRQSLGQGLEFLIYFQGNSAPDKSGLPSDRFSAERTGGSVSTLTIQRTQQEDSAVYLCASSSGLERYEQYFGPGTRLTVT.

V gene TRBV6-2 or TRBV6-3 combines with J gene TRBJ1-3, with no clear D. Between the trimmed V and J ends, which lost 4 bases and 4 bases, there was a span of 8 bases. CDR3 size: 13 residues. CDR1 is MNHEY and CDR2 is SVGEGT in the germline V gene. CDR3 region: CASSLRKGNTIYF. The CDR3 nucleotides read TGTGCCAGCAGTTTGCGAAAAGGAAACACCATATATTTT.

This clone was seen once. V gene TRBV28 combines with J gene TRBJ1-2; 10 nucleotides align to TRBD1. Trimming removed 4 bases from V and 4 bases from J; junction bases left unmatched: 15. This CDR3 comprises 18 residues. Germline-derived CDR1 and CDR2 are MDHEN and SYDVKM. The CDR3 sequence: CASSWGPGRQGAFYGYTF. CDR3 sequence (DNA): TGTGCCAGCAGTTGGGGACCTGGACGACAGGGGGCTTTCTATGGCTACACCTTC.

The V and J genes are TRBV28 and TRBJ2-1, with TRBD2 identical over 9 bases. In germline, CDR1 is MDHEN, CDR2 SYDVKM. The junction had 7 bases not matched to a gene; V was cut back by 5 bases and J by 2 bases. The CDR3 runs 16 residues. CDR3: CASSDLAGRTYNEQFF. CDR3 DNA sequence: TGTGCCAGCAGTGACCTAGCGGGAAGAACCTACAATGAGCAGTTCTTC.